The present entry profiles one T cell receptor beta chain with its context. This sample was included in a study of blood T cell repertoires in COVID-19. Study overall: From the United States, Italy and Spain came samples of acute and convalescent COVID-19. PBMCs, B-cell-depleted T cells, or T cells were the source of the cDNA or gDNA that made up the material.

Sequencing was performed with immunoSEQ multiplex PCR; in TCRdb, only in-frame clones are kept and a portion is missing. The sample lists some 150,000 clones, 84% occurring once. Trimming shortened V by 4 bases and J by 5 bases, and 11 bases separated the two germline ends. This CDR3 comprises 13 residues. From germline, CDR1 is SGHTA and CDR2 FQGNSA. The TCR comes from a human donor in a cohort sampled during active COVID-19. The specimen sequenced was peripheral blood. The genes are TRBV7-2 and TRBJ2-5; the D gene is possibly TRBD1 (6 bases). This CDR3 reads CASSSYRVETQYF. The CDR3 DNA reads TGTGCCAGCAGCTCGTACAGGGTGGAGACCCAGTACTTC.